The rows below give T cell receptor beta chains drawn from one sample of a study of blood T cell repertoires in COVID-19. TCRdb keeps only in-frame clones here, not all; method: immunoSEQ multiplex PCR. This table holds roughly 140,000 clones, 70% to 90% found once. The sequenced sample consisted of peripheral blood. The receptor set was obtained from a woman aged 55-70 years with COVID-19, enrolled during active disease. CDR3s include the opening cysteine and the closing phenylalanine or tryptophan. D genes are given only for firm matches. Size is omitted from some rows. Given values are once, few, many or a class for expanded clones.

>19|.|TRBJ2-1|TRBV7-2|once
TGTGCCAGCAGCTTCTGGGGGGGCGACCCTCTGGGATCCTACAATGAGCAGTTCTTC
CASSFWGGDPLGSYNEQFF
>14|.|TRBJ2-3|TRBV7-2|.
TGTGCCAGCAGCCCCTGGGGCCGGACAGATACGCAGTATTTT
CASSPWGRTDTQYF
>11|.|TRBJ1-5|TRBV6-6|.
TGTGCCAGCAATGCAGGGGTGACCCAGCATTTT
CASNAGVTQHF
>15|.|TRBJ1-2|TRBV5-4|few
TGTGCCAGCAGCTCGGGGGGTAGGGATCGGTACGGCTACACCTTC
CASSSGGRDRYGYTF
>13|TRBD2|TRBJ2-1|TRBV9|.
TGTGCCAGCAGCGTAGGGCCGGGGGGTAACGAGTTCTTC
CASSVGPGGNEFF
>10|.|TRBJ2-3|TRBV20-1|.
TGCAGTGCACTAGCAGATACGCAGTATTTT
CSALADTQYF
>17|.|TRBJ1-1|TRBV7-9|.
TGTGCCAGCAGCTCCCCTGCGCGGCGGAGCCTGAACACTGAAGCTTTCTTT
CASSSPARRSLNTEAFF
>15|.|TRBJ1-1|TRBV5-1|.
TGCGCCAGCAGCTTGGAAGTTGGGGAAGGGGTTGAAGCTTTCTTT
CASSLEVGEGVEAFF
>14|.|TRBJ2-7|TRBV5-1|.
TGCGCCAGCAGTAACACAGGTGGGGCCTACGAGCAGTACTTC
CASSNTGGAYEQYF
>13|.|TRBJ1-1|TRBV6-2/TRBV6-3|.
TGTGCCAGCAGTTATCGAATTGGACAGCAAGCTTTCTTT
CASSYRIGQQAFF
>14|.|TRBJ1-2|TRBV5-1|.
TGCGCCAGCAGCTTATCGGCCTACTCAGGGGGCTACACCTTC
CASSLSAYSGGYTF
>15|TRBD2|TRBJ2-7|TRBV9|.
TGTGCCAGCAGCGCTAGCGGGGGGCCGACCTACGAGCAGTACTTC
CASSASGGPTYEQYF
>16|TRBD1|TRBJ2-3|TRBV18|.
TGTGCCAGCTCACCAAAACGACAGGGGGTGGCAGATACGCAGTATTTT
CASSPKRQGVADTQYF
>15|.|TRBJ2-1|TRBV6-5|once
TGTGCCAGCAGTACAGGACAGCAAATGTGGAATGAGCAGTTCTTC
CASSTGQQMWNEQFF
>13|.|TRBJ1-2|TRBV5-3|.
TGTGCCAGAAGCCCGGACGGAGGCTATGGCTACACCTTC
CARSPDGGYGYTF
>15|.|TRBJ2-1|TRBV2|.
TGTGCCAGCAGTGATTCAGGGTGGTCCTACAATGAGCAGTTCTTC
CASSDSGWSYNEQFF
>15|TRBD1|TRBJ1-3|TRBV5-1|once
TGCGCCAGCAGCCTACGACAGGGATCAGGAAACACCATATATTTT
CASSLRQGSGNTIYF
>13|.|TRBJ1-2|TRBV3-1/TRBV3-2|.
TGTGCCAGCAGCCTCCAGGGCGACTATGGCTACACCTTC
CASSLQGDYGYTF
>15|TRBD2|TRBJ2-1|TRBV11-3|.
TGTGCCAGCAGCCCCACTAGCGGGGAATACAATGAGCAGTTCTTC
CASSPTSGEYNEQFF
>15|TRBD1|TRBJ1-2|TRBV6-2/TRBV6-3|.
TGTGCCAGCAGTTATACGGGACAGTTCAACTATGGCTACACCTTC
CASSYTGQFNYGYTF
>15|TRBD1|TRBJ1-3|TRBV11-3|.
TGTGCCAGCAGCTTGAGGGGGCACTCTGGAAACACCATATATTTT
CASSLRGHSGNTIYF
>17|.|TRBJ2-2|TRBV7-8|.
TGTGCCAGCAGCTTAGCGGAGCCTCTAGCGAACACCGGGGAGCTGTTTTTT
CASSLAEPLANTGELFF
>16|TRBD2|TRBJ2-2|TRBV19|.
TGTGCCAGTAGTTCCAAGCGGGGGGGCGGCACCGGGGAGCTGTTTTTT
CASSSKRGGGTGELFF
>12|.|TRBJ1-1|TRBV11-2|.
TGTGCCAGCAGCTTGTCGTACACTGAAGCTTTCTTT
CASSLSYTEAFF
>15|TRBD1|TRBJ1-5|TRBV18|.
TGTGCCAGCTCACAGAGCGACAGGGGAAATCAGCCCCAGCATTTT
CASSQSDRGNQPQHF
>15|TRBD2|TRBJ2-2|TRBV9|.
TGTGCCAGCAGCGTAGCGGGGGGTTTCACCGGGGAGCTGTTTTTT
CASSVAGGFTGELFF
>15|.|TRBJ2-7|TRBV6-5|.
TGTGCCAGTAATGAGGGGCAGGGGAAGTTGAACGAGCAGTACTTC
CASNEGQGKLNEQYF
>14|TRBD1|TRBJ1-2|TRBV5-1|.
TGCGCCAGCGGGCAGACAGGGTCTAACTATGGCTACACCTTC
CASGQTGSNYGYTF
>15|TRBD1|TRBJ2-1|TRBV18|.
TGTGCCAGCACGGTTACAGGGGGCTCCTACAATGAGCAGTTCTTC
CASTVTGGSYNEQFF
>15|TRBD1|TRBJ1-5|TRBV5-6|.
TGTGCCAGCAGCTTGCGGGGACAGAACAATCAGCCCCAGCATTTT
CASSLRGQNNQPQHF
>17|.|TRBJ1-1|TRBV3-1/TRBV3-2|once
TGTGCCAGCAGCCAAGAAGCGGCAGGGGTCTTGAACACTGAAGCTTTCTTT
CASSQEAAGVLNTEAFF
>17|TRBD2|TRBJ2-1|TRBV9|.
TGTGCCAGCAGCCTGACTAGCGGGGGGGCAGGGTACAATGAGCAGTTCTTC
CASSLTSGGAGYNEQFF
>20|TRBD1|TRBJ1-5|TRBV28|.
TGTGCCATCCGGGGGCGAAGCGGGACAGGTGGGTTAGTGGGCAATCAGCCCCAGCATTTT
CAIRGRSGTGGLVGNQPQHF
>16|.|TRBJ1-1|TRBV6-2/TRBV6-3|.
TGTGCCAGCAGTTACGGGCAGGACATGGAGAACACTGAAGCTTTCTTT
CASSYGQDMENTEAFF
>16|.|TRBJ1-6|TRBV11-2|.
TGTGCCAGCAGCTTAGTGGCAGGGGTCTATAATTCACCCCTCCACTTT
CASSLVAGVYNSPLHF
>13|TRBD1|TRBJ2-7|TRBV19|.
TGTGCCAGTAGTGGGACAGGGGTCCACGAGCAGTACTTC
CASSGTGVHEQYF
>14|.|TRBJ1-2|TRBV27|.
TGTGCCAGCAGTTTAGTCACAGAGCTTTATGGCTACACCTTC
CASSLVTELYGYTF
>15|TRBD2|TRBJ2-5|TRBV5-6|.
TGTGCCAGCAGCCCCGGACTAGCGGGGCAAGAGACCCAGTACTTC
CASSPGLAGQETQYF
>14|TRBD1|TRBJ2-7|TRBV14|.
TGTGCCAGCAGCCCGCGGACAGGCCTCGCAGAGCAGTACTTC
CASSPRTGLAEQYF
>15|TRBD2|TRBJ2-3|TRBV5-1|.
TGCGCCAGCACCTTAGCTAGCGGAAGCACAGATACGCAGTATTTT
CASTLASGSTDTQYF
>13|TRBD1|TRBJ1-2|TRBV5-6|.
TGTGCCAGCAGCCCGACAGGGAACAATGGCTACACCTTC
CASSPTGNNGYTF
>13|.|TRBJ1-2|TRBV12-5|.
TGTGCTAGTGGTTGGAACCTCAGGGATGGCTACACCTTC
CASGWNLRDGYTF
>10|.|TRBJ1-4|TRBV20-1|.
TGCAGTGCCCTTGGTGAGCAACTGTTTTTT
CSALGEQLFF
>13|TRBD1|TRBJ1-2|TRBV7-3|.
TGTGCCAGCAGCTCGGACAGGGGGCATGGCTACACCTTC
CASSSDRGHGYTF
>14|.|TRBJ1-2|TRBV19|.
TGTGCCAGTGCAGAGGTGGGACTGGACTATGGCTACACCTTC
CASAEVGLDYGYTF
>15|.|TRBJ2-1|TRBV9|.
TGTGCCAGCAGCGTAGTTTCAGGGGTACACAATGAGCAGTTCTTC
CASSVVSGVHNEQFF
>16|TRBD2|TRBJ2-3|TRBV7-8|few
TGTGCCAGCAGCTTAGTCAGCGGGGGGGCAACAGATACGCAGTATTTT
CASSLVSGGATDTQYF